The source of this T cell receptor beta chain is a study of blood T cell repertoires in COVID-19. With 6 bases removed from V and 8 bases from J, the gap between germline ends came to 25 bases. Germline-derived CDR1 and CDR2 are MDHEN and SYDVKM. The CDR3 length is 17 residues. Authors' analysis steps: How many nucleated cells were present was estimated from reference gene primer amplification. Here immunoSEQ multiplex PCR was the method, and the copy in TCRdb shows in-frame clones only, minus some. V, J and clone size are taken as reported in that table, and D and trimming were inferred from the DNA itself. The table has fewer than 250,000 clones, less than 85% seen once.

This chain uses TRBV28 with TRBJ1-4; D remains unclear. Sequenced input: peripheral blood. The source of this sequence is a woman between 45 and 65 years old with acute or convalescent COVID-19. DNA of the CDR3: TGTGCCAGCAGAGGCCCCGGGCCGGGTGTCGGGGTGGAAAAACTGTTTTTT. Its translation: CASRGPGPGVGVEKLFF.